This T cell receptor (beta chain) originates from a study of T cell repertoires in cytomegalovirus infection. Overall study context: Epitope selection comprised recently identified HLA-C-restricted CMV epitopes and well-studied HLA-B-restricted CMV epitopes. Carrying CMV and the relevant HLA type showed in public TCR beta signatures. Study-wide results and limits: CMV-specific TCR beta clonotypes restricted by HLA-C were the ones dominating the ex vivo response.

Per the germline V gene, CDR1 is SEHNR and CDR2 is FQNEAQ (reference sequence). The CDR3 runs to 16 residues. V lost 5 bases, J lost 4 bases, and 11 bases stayed unmatched. TCRdb itself ran the reads through MiXCR, one entry per CDR3 protein. Among 900,000 to 950,000 distinct CDR3 sequences listed, roughly 30% were seen once. This clonotype has ten or more counts. Its cognate antigen is unknown. This receptor was taken from a human donor in good health (CMV status not recorded). Some clones in this sample may be carry-over from other donors' samples. The chain employs TRBV7-9 and TRBJ2-1; 7 nucleotides align to TRBD2. Sequenced material: cultured CD8+ T cells from PBMCs, taken from culture after CMV antigen stimulation. CDR3 nucleotide sequence: TGTGCCAGCAGCAAGGGAACTAGCGCGACTTACAATGAGCAGTTCTTC. This codes for CASSKGTSATYNEQFF.